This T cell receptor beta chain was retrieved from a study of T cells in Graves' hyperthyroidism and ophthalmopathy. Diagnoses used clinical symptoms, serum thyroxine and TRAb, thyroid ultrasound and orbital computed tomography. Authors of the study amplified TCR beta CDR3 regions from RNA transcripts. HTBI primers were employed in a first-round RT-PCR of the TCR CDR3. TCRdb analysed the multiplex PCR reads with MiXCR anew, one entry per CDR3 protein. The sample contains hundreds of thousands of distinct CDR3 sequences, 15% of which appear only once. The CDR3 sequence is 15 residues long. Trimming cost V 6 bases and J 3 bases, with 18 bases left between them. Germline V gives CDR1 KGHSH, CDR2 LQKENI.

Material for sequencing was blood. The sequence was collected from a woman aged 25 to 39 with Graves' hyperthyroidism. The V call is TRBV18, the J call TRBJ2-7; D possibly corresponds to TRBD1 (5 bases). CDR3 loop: CASSLDTRTIYEQYF. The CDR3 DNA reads TGTGCCAGCTCGTTGGACACAAGAACGATCTACGAGCAGTACTTC.